Shown below are 9 T cell receptor beta chains from a single sample sequenced in a study of T cells in Graves' hyperthyroidism and ophthalmopathy. RNA transcripts gave rise to amplified TCR beta CDR3 regions. The TCR CDR3 was amplified in a first-round RT-PCR using the HTBI primer set. TCRdb redid the calling of the multiplex PCR reads with MiXCR, one entry per CDR3 protein. The top ten clones hold under 7% of a sample with approximately 600,000 distinct CDR3 sequences, approximately 15% of them seen once. Source material: blood. The receptors were sampled from a woman aged 30 to 39 with Graves' hyperthyroidism that later progressed to Graves' ophthalmopathy.

This clonotype occurred many times. The chain joins TRBV6-1 to TRBJ2-2; D may be TRBD2 (6 bases). The CDR3 totals 14 residues. Looked up from germline, CDR1 is MNHNS and CDR2 is SASEGT. Between the trimmed V and J ends, which lost 6 bases and 7 bases, there was a span of 15 bases. The CDR3: CASRLTGEDGELFF. As DNA, the CDR3 is TGTGCCAGCAGACTGACGGGGGAAGACGGGGAGCTGTTTTTT.

The chain uses TRBV7-9 and TRBJ2-1, with TRBD2 identical over 9 bases. V dropped 2 bases and J dropped 5; count of bases not matched to a gene: 4. CDR3 length equals 15 residues. Germline V gene lookup returns CDR1 SEHNR and CDR2 FQNEAQ (reference sequence). The CDR3 DNA sequence: TGTGCCAGCAGCTTAAGACTAGCGGACCACAATGAGCAGTTCTTC. Translation: CASSLRLADHNEQFF.

The rearrangement joins TRBV6-1 to TRBJ1-5, with D possibly TRBD1 on 6 matching bases. This CDR3 spans 14 amino acids. Trimming cost V 4 bases and J 5 bases, with 12 bases left between them. In germline, CDR1 is MNHNS, CDR2 SASEGT. As DNA, the CDR3 is TGTGCCAGCAGTGCAGCACAGGGAGATCAGCCCCAGCATTTT. This codes for CASSAAQGDQPQHF.

This clonotype was detected many times. This chain joins TRBV7-9 and TRBJ2-5; 9 positions agree with TRBD1. CDR1 SEHNR and CDR2 FQNEAQ come from the germline V gene (reference sequence). With 2 bases clipped from V and 5 bases from J, the junction kept 9 bases outside the gene matches. The CDR3 covers 16 residues. The CDR3 DNA follows: TGTGCCAGCAGCTTACCGGGACAGGGTACGCGGGAGACCCAGTACTTC. It is translated as CASSLPGQGTRETQYF.

This clonotype was detected a few times. The chain uses TRBV7-3 and TRBJ2-3, with D tentatively TRBD2 (5 bases). Between the trimmed V and J ends, which lost 6 bases and 0 bases, there was a span of 10 bases. CDR1 SGHTA and CDR2 FQGTGA come from the germline V gene. The CDR3 runs to 14 residues. CDR3 nucleotide sequence: TGTGCCAGCAGACCAGCGGCTAGCACAGATACGCAGTATTTT. Its translation is CASRPAASTDTQYF.

V usage is TRBV20-1 and J usage is TRBJ1-3, with D possibly matching TRBD1 (5 bases). The CDR3 has 11 amino acids. Trimming left V 1 base short and J 15 bases short, with 13 bases between. Looked up from germline, CDR1 is DFQATT and CDR2 is SNEGSKA (reference sequence). The CDR3 DNA reads TGCAGTGCTAGAGTGGGGGAGGCGGAATATTTT. As protein: CSARVGEAEYF.

This clonotype was counted at least ten times. The chain has TRBV20-1 and TRBJ1-3, with D perhaps TRBD1 (6 bases). The CDR3 length is 14 residues. The V end was cut by 5 bases, the J end by 4 bases, with 15 bases between. Germline assignment: CDR1 DFQATT and CDR2 SNEGSKA (reference sequence). For the CDR3, the DNA is TGCAGTGCTCACCGGCCCGGACAGGGAAACACCATATATTTT. It codes for CSAHRPGQGNTIYF.

Ten or more counts support this clonotype. The CDR3 loop reads CASSFSGRPETQYF. Here the CDR3 DNA reads TGCGCCAGCAGCTTTAGCGGGAGACCTGAGACCCAGTACTTC. The chain couples TRBV5-1 to TRBJ2-5; 9 bases match TRBD2. The CDR3 has 14 amino acids. V gave up 2 bases and J gave up 5 bases; unmatched junction bases: 4. Germline V gene sequence: CDR1 SGHRS, CDR2 YFSETQ.

This clonotype was counted ten times or more. CDR3 in amino acids: CATSEPGQGGEKLFF. Written as DNA, the CDR3 is TGTGCCACCAGTGAACCGGGACAAGGAGGTGAAAAACTGTTTTTT. The chain uses TRBV24-1 and TRBJ1-4, with D maybe TRBD1 (6 bases). The CDR3 length is 15 residues. V was trimmed by 4 bases and J by 7 bases, leaving 15 bases between them. Germline CDR1 reads KGHDR; CDR2 reads SFDVKD.